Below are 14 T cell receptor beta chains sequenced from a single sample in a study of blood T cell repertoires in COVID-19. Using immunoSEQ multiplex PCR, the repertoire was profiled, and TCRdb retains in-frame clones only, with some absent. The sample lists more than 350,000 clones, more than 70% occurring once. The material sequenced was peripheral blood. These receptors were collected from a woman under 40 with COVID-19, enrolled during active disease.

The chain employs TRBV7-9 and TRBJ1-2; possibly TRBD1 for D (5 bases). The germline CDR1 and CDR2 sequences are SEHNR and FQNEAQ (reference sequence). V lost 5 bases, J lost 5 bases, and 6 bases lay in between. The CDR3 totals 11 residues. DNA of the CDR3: TGTGCCAGCAGCCGGGGGTATGGCTACACCTTC. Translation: CASSRGYGYTF.

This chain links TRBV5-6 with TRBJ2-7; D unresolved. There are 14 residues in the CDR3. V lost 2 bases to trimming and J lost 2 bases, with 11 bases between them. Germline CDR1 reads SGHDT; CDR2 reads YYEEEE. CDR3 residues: CASSFPERAYEQYF. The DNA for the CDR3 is TGTGCCAGCAGCTTTCCGGAGAGAGCCTACGAGCAGTACTTC.

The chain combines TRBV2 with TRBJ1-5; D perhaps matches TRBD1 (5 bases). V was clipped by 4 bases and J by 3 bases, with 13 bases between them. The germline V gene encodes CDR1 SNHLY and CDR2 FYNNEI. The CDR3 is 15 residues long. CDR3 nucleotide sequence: TGTGCCAGCAGTGCCCAGACAGTCTCCAATCAGCCCCAGCATTTT. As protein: CASSAQTVSNQPQHF. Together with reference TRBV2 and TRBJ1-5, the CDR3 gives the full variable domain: EPEVTQTPSHQVTQMGQEVILRCVPISNHLYFYWYRQILGQKVEFLVSFYNNEISEKSEIFDDQFSVERPDGSNFTLKIRSTKLEDSAMYFCASSAQTVSNQPQHFGDGTRLSIL.

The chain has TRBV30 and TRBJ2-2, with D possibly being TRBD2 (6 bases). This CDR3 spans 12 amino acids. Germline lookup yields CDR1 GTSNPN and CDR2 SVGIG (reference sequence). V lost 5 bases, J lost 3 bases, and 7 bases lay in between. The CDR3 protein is CAWGEDTGELFF. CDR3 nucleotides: TGTGCCTGGGGGGAGGACACCGGGGAGCTGTTTTTT.

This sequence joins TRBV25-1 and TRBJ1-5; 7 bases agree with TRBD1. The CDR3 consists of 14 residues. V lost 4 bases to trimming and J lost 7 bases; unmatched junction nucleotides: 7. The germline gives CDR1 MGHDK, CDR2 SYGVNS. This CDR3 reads CASSGDRDWQPQHF. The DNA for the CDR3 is TGTGCCAGCAGTGGAGACAGGGATTGGCAGCCCCAGCATTTT.

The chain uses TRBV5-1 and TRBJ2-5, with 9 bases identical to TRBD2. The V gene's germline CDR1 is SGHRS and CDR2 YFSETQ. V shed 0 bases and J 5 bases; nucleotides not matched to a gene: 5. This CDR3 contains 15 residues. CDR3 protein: CASSLVASGEETQYF. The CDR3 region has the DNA TGCGCCAGCAGCTTGGTGGCTAGCGGGGAGGAGACCCAGTACTTC.

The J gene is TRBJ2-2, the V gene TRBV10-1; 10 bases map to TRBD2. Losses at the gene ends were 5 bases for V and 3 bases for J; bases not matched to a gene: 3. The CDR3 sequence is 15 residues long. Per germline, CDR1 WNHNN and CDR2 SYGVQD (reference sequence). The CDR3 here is CASSTGTSDTGELFF. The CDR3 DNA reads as TGCGCCAGCAGTACCGGGACTAGCGACACCGGGGAGCTGTTTTTT.

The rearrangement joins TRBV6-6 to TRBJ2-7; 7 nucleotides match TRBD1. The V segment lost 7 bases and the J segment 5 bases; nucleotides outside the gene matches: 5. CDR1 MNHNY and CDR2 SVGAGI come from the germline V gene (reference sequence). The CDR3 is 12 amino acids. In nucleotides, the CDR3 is TGTGCCAGCATGAGACAGGGTCACGAGCAGTACTTC. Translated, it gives CASMRQGHEQYF.

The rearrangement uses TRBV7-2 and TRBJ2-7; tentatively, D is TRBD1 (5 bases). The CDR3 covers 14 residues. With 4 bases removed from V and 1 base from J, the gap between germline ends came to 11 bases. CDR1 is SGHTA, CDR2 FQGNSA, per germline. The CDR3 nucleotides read TGTGCCAGCAGCTCCTACAGGTTTTCCTACGAGCAGTACTTC. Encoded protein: CASSSYRFSYEQYF.

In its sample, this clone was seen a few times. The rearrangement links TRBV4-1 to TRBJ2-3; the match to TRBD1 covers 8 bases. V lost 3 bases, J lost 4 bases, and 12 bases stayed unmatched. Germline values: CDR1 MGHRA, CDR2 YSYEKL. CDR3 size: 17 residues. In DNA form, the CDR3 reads TGCGCCAGCAGCCAGGAATACAGGGCAGGGGGCGCAGATACGCAGTATTTT. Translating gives CASSQEYRAGGADTQYF.

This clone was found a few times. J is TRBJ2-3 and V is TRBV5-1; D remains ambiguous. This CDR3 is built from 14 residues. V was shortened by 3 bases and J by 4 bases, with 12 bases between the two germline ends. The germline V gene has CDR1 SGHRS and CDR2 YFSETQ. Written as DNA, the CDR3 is TGCGCCAGCAGCTCCGGTAACTTGGCAGATACGCAGTATTTT. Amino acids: CASSSGNLADTQYF.

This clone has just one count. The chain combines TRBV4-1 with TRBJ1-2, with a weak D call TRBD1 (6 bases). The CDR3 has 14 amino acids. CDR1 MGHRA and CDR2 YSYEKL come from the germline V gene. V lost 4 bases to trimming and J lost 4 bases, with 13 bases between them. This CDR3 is CASSPLLTGYGYTF. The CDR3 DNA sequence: TGCGCCAGCAGCCCGCTCCTGACAGGCTATGGCTACACCTTC.

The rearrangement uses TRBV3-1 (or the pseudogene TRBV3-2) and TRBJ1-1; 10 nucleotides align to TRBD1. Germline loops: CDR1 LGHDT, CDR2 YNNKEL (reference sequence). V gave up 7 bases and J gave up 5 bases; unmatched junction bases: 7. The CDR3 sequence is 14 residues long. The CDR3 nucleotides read TGTGCCAGCACCGGGACAGGGGTCTTTACTGAAGCTTTCTTT. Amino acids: CASTGTGVFTEAFF.

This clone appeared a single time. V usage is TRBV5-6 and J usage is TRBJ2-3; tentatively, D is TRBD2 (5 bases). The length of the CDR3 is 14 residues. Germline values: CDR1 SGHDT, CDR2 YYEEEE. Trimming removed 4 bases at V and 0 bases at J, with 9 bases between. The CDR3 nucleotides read TGTGCCAGCAGCGCGGGCGGCAGCACAGATACGCAGTATTTT. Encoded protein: CASSAGGSTDTQYF.